This record covers a single T cell receptor beta chain. The sample comes from a study of memory CD4+ T cells and cytomegalovirus serostatus. Single viable CD3+CD4+CD8-CD45RO+ cells were sorted as the memory CD4+ T cells. The repertoire was sequenced with immunoSEQ multiplex PCR; TCRdb's copy has only in-frame clones and lacks some. The sample records 45,000 to 65,000 clones, more than 70% being singletons. The CDR3 consists of 14 residues. Germline V gene data show CDR1 as SGHTA and CDR2 as FQGNSA. With 5 bases removed from V and 9 bases from J, the gap between germline ends came to 17 bases. The sequenced material came from memory CD4+ T cells from blood. The source of this sequence is an adult in good health and CMV-seropositive. The rearrangement joins TRBV7-2 to TRBJ1-3, with a possible D match to TRBD1 (6 bases). The CDR3 region has the DNA TGTGCCAGCAGCCGACAGGACCGAAGCGGCACCATATATTTT. Residues: CASSRQDRSGTIYF.